This TCR beta chain was recorded in a study of control samples from healthy donors and cancer patients. Profiling relied on immunoSEQ multiplex PCR, and the TCRdb table lists in-frame clones only, not all of them. Among 70,000 to 85,000 clones listed, approximately 80% were seen once. The CDR3 consists of 11 residues. Trimming removed 10 bases at V and 16 bases at J, with 17 bases between. From germline, CDR1 is MDHEN and CDR2 SYDVKM. The origin of this receptor is a man aged 60 to 75 with head and neck cancer. The sample was PBMCs. The chain has TRBV28 and TRBJ1-6; D not certain. CDR3 loop: CAIQAGSFLHF. CDR3 DNA sequence: TGTGCCATCCAAGCGGGTTCCTTTCTCCACTTT.